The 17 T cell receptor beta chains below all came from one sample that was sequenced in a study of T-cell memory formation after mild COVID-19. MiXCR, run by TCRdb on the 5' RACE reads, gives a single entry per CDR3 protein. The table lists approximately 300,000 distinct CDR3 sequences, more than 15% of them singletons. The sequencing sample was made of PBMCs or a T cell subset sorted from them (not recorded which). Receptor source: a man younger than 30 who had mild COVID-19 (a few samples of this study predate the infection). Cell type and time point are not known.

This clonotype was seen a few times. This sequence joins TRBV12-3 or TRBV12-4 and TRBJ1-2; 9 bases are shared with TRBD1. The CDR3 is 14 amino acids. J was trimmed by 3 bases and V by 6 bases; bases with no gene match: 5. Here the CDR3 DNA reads TGTGCCAGCAGAGGGACAGGGTTGCACTATGGCTACACCTTC. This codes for CASRGTGLHYGYTF.

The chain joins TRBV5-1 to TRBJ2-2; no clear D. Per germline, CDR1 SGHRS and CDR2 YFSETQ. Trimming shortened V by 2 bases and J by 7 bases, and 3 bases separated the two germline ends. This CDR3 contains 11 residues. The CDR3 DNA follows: TGCGCCAGCAGCTTATACGGGGAGCTGTTTTTT. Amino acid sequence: CASSLYGELFF.

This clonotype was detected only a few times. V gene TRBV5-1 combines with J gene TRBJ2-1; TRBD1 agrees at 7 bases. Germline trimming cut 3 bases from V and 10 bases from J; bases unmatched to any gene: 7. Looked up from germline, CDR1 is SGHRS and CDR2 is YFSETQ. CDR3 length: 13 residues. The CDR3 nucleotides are TGCGCCAGCAGCTCTAACAGGGGAAGGGAGCAGTTCTTC. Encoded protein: CASSSNRGREQFF.

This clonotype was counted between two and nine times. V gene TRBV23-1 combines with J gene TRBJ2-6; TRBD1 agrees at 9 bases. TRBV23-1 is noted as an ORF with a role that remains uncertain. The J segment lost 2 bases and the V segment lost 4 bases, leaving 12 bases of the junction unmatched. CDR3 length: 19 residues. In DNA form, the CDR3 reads TGCGCCAGCAGTCCCCGGATCCGGGACAGGGCGACTGGGGCCAACGTCCTGACTTTC. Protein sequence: CASSPRIRDRATGANVLTF.

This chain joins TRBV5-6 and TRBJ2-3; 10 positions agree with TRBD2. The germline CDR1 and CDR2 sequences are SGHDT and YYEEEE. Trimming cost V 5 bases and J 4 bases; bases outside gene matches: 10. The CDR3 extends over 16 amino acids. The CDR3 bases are TGTGCCAGCAGTCCGCTAGCGGGGGCATCTCCAGATACGCAGTATTTT. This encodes CASSPLAGASPDTQYF. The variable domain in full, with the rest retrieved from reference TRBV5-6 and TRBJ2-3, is DAGVTQSPTHLIKTRGQQVTLRCSPKSGHDTVSWYQQALGQGPQFIFQYYEEEERQRGNFPDRFSGHQFPNYSSELNVNALLLGDSALYLCASSPLAGASPDTQYFGPGTRLTVL.

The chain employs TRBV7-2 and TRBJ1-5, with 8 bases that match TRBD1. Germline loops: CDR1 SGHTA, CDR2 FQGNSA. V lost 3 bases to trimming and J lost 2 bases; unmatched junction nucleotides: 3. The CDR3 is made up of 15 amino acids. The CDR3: CASSLLTGGNQPQHF. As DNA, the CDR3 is TGTGCCAGCAGCTTGTTGACAGGGGGCAATCAGCCCCAGCATTTT.

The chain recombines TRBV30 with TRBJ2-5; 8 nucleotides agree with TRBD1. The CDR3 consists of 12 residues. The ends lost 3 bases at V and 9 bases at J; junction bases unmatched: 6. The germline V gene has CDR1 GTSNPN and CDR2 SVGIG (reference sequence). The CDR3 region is CAWRGTGGAQYF. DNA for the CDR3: TGTGCCTGGAGGGGGACAGGAGGGGCCCAGTACTTC.

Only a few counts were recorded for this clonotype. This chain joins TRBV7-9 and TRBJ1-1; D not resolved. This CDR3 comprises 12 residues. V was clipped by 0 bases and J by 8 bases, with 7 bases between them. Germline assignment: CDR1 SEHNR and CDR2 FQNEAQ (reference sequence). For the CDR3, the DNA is TGTGCCAGCAGCTTAGCACAGCAGGAAGCTTTCTTT. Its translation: CASSLAQQEAFF.

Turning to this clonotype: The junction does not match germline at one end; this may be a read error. The CDR3 is CASSSDRNTEDFF. The CDR3 nucleotides are TGTGCCAGCAGCTCGGACAGGAACACTGAAGATTTCTTT. The chain recombines TRBV7-2 with TRBJ1-1; TRBD1 aligns across 7 bases. The CDR3 is made up of 13 amino acids. Looked up from germline, CDR1 is SGHTA and CDR2 is FQGNSA.

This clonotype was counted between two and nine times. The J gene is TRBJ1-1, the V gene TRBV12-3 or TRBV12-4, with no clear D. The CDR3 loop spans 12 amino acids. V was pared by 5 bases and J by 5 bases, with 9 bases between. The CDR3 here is CASSPLITEAFF. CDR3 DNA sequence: TGTGCCAGCAGTCCCTTAATTACTGAAGCTTTCTTT.

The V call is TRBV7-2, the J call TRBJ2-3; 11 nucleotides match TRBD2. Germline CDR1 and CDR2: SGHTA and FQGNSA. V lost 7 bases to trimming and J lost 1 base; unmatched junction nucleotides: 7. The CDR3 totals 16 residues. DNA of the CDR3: TGTGCCAGCACCCCCTTAGCGGGGGGGGGCACAGATACGCAGTATTTT. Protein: CASTPLAGGGTDTQYF.

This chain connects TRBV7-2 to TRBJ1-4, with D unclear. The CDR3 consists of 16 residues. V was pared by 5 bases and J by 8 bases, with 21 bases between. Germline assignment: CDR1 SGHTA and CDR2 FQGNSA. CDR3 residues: CASSRQVCSPGEKLFF. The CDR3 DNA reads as TGTGCCAGCAGCCGACAAGTCTGCAGTCCGGGCGAAAAACTGTTTTTT.

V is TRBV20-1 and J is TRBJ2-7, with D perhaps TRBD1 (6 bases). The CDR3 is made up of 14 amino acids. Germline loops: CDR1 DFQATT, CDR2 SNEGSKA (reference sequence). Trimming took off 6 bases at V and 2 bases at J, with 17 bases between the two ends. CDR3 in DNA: TGCAGTGCCTTGGGGGCAGGAATAACCTACGAGCAGTACTTC. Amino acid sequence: CSALGAGITYEQYF.

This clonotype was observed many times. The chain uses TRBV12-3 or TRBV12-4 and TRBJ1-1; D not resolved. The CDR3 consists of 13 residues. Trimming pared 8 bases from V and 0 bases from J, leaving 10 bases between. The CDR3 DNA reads TGTGCCAGCTCCCTCGGACTGAACACTGAAGCTTTCTTT. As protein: CASSLGLNTEAFF.

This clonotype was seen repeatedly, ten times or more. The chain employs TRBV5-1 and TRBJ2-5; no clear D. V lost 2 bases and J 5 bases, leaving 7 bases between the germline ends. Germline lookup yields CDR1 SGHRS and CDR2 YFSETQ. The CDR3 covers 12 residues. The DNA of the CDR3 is TGCGCCAGCAGCTTTGATCGCGAGACCCAGTACTTC. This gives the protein CASSFDRETQYF. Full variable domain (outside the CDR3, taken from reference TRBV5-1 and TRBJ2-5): KAGVTQTPRYLIKTRGQQVTLSCSPISGHRSVSWYQQTPGQGLQFLFEYFSETQRNKGNFPGRFSGRQFSNSRSEMNVSTLELGDSALYLCASSFDRETQYFGPGTRLLVL.

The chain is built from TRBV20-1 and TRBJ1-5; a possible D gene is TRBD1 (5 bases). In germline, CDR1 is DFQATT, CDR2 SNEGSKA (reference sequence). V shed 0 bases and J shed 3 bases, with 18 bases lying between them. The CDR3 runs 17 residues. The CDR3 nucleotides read TGCAGTGCTAGAGATCAACGGGGGATCCCCTCCAATCAGCCCCAGCATTTT. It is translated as CSARDQRGIPSNQPQHF.

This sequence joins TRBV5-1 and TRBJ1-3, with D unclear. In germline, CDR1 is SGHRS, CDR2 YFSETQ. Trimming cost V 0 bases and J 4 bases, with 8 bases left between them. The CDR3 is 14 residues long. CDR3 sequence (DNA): TGCGCCAGCAGCTTGGCTGATGCCGGAAACACCATATATTTT. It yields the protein CASSLADAGNTIYF.